The sequence of this T cell receptor beta chain was determined in a study of T cells after yellow fever vaccination. Trimming cost V 3 bases and J 8 bases, with 16 bases left between them. This CDR3 has 14 amino acids. Of note for this clonotype: Its antigen is currently unknown.

For TCR, cDNA came from 5'RACE template switching, which added a universal primer site and UMIs. TCRdb fed the 5' RACE reads into MiXCR, producing one record per CDR3 protein. The table includes some 340,000 distinct CDR3 sequences, over 8.5% detected once. Whole-study results and caveats: It was a small share of clonotypes that appeared in both CD4 and CD8 compartments.

The input for sequencing was CD4+ T cells sorted from PBMCs, taken 45 days after the yellow fever booster vaccination. V is TRBV12-3 or TRBV12-4 and J is TRBJ1-2, with D possibly TRBD1 on 5 matching bases. The receptor comes from a man in his late teens or twenties who received the YFV17D yellow fever vaccine. CDR3 loop: CASSFWGREGGYTF. The CDR3 DNA reads as TGTGCCAGCAGTTTTTGGGGCAGGGAGGGCGGCTACACCTTC.